This T cell receptor beta chain appears in the sequencing data of a study of shared clonotypes between healthy human individuals. A few counts support this clone. Antigen: not known. The study's findings and limits: Among donors, sharing of clonotypes was expected to be affected by sequencing depth.

Unsorted material relied on about 90 million PBMCs as the source of genomic DNA. V was cut by 5 bases and J by 4 bases, with 9 bases left in between. Germline V gives CDR1 LNHDA, CDR2 SQIVND (reference sequence). The CDR3 totals 13 residues. Deep-level assay runs were performed. Using immunoSEQ multiplex PCR, the repertoire was profiled, and TCRdb retains in-frame clones only, with some absent. The data contain 450,000 to 500,000 clones, 70% to 85% of them seen just once; the ten biggest clones take up approximately 12%. The V gene is TRBV19, the J gene TRBJ1-3, with D uncertain. Input material: PBMCs. This receptor was identified in a middle-aged woman in good health. Some clones in this sample may be carry-over from other donors' samples. The CDR3 spells CASSPTQGNTIYF. CDR3 sequence (DNA): TGTGCCAGTAGTCCCACTCAGGGAAACACCATATATTTT.